Shown below are 28 T cell receptor beta chains from a single sample sequenced in a study of identifying expanded T cells in peripheral blood. The repertoire was sequenced with immunoSEQ multiplex PCR; TCRdb's copy has only in-frame clones and lacks some. Of tens of thousands of clones listed, 80% to 90% are singletons. The sequencing input was blood. These receptors were taken from a person aged 18-70 years in good health.

This clone was picked up a small number of times. This sequence joins TRBV29-1 and TRBJ1-1; D is unresolved. CDR1 is SQVTM and CDR2 is ANQGSEA in the germline V gene. The CDR3 loop spans 11 amino acids. Trimming shortened V by 7 bases and J by 10 bases, and 16 bases separated the two germline ends. Here the CDR3 reads CSAATPFGAFF. CDR3 DNA: TGCAGCGCCGCGACCCCATTTGGAGCTTTCTTT.

J is TRBJ2-3 and V is TRBV6-1; the match to TRBD2 covers 12 bases. Germline lookup yields CDR1 MNHNS and CDR2 SASEGT. The CDR3 runs to 17 residues. V gave up 4 bases and J gave up 2 bases; unmatched junction bases: 7. The CDR3: CASSGLAGDLFTDTQYF. The CDR3 DNA follows: TGTGCCAGCAGTGGACTAGCGGGGGACCTTTTCACAGATACGCAGTATTTT.

This chain connects TRBV6-4 to TRBJ1-2; D is perhaps TRBD1 (5 bases). CDR3 length equals 12 residues. V was shortened by 1 base and J by 7 bases, with 7 bases between the two germline ends. From germline, CDR1 is MRHNA and CDR2 SNTAGT. The CDR3 bases are TGTGCCAGCAGTGACTACGACAGTGGCTACACCTTC. Translated, it gives CASSDYDSGYTF.

The chain has TRBV27 and TRBJ2-7, with D hard to call. In germline, CDR1 is MNHEY, CDR2 SMNVEV (reference sequence). V lost 3 bases and J lost 2, with 11 bases in between. There are 14 residues in the CDR3. DNA of the CDR3: TGTGCCAGCAGTTTCTCGAGTCCGCCCTACGAGCAGTACTTC. This gives the protein CASSFSSPPYEQYF.

In DNA, the CDR3 is TGTGCCAGCAGCTTGGCTCCGGTCTACGAGCAGTACTTC. This gives the protein CASSLAPVYEQYF. The V and J genes are TRBV5-6 and TRBJ2-7; D is unclear. The CDR3 covers 13 residues. Germline V gives CDR1 SGHDT, CDR2 YYEEEE. Trimming pared 0 bases from V and 3 bases from J, leaving 7 bases between.

The sample holds one count of this clone. This rearrangement joins TRBV7-6 to TRBJ1-1; no clear D gene. Germline V gene lookup returns CDR1 SGHVS and CDR2 FNYEAQ. The ends were cut back, 5 bases at V and 1 base at J, with 8 bases in the middle. The CDR3 spans 13 residues. The DNA for the CDR3 is TGTGCCAGCAGCCCAGAAGGGAACACTGAAGCTTTCTTT. Translated: CASSPEGNTEAFF. Combining the CDR3 with reference TRBV7-6 and TRBJ1-1 gives the whole variable domain GAGVSQSPRYKVTKRGQDVALRCDPISGHVSLYWYRQALGQGPEFLTYFNYEAQQDKSGLPNDRFSAERPEGSISTLTIQRTEQRDSAMYRCASSPEGNTEAFFGQGTRLTVV.

The chain employs TRBV7-3 and TRBJ2-3; D may correspond to TRBD1 or TRBD2 (5 bases each). V was cut by 8 bases and J by 0 bases, with 12 bases left in between. The germline gives CDR1 SGHTA, CDR2 FQGTGA. The CDR3 has 14 amino acids. The CDR3 loop reads CASGRAGSTDTQYF. In DNA, the CDR3 is TGTGCCAGCGGGCGGGCAGGGAGCACAGATACGCAGTATTTT. Combining the CDR3 with reference TRBV7-3 and TRBJ2-3 gives the whole variable domain GAGVSQTPSNKVTEKGKYVELRCDPISGHTALYWYRQSLGQGPEFLIYFQGTGAADDSGLPNDRFFAVRPEGSVSTLKIQRTERGDSAVYLCASGRAGSTDTQYFGPGTRLTVL.

The chain couples TRBV5-4 to TRBJ1-3; 7 nucleotides match TRBD1. The CDR3 totals 15 residues. V was pared by 4 bases and J by 1 base, with 5 bases of the junction left unmatched. CDR1 SGHNT and CDR2 YYREEE come from the germline V gene (reference sequence). CDR3 protein: CASSQGGTSGNTIYF. The CDR3 nucleotides read TGTGCCAGCAGCCAAGGGGGCACTTCTGGAAACACCATATATTTT.

The chain uses TRBV19 and TRBJ1-2; 10 bases agree with TRBD1. CDR3 size: 13 residues. The V gene end was trimmed by 8 bases and the J gene end by 4 bases; junction bases not matched to a gene: 4. Germline V gives CDR1 LNHDA, CDR2 SQIVND (reference sequence). This CDR3 is CASRDRGIYGYTF. CDR3 sequence (DNA): TGTGCCAGTCGGGACAGGGGTATCTATGGCTACACCTTC.

The rearrangement links TRBV7-9 to TRBJ1-1; D remains ambiguous. The ends were cut back, 1 base at V and 5 bases at J, with 11 bases in the middle. The CDR3 covers 14 residues. The germline gives CDR1 SEHNR, CDR2 FQNEAQ (reference sequence). For the CDR3, the DNA is TGTGCCAGCAGCTTAGATGTCCCGGGGACTGAAGCTTTCTTT. This encodes CASSLDVPGTEAFF.

V and J are TRBV19 and TRBJ2-7; 7 bases are shared with TRBD2. V trimming: 1 base; J trimming: 5 bases; junction bases outside the gene matches: 5. The CDR3 is 14 amino acids. Germline V gene data show CDR1 as LNHDA and CDR2 as SQIVND (reference sequence). The CDR3 loop reads CASSIGQSGNEQYF. For the CDR3, the DNA is TGTGCCAGTAGTATAGGACAAAGCGGGAACGAGCAGTACTTC. Complete variable domain (other parts from reference TRBV19 and TRBJ2-7): DGGITQSPKYLFRKEGQNVTLSCEQNLNHDAMYWYRQDPGQGLRLIYYSQIVNDFQKGDIAEGYSVSREKKESFPLTVTSAQKNPTAFYLCASSIGQSGNEQYFGPGTRLTVT.

The chain has TRBV10-3 and TRBJ1-2, with TRBD1 matching 8 bases. CDR3 length: 12 amino acids. CDR1 ENHRY and CDR2 SYGVKD come from the germline V gene. Unmatched junction bases numbered 5, after V lost 5 bases and J lost 9 bases. The CDR3 bases are TGTGCCATCAGTCTTGACAGGGGCCGCTACACCTTC. It specifies CAISLDRGRYTF.

This clone was seen only a few times. V gene TRBV5-6 combines with J gene TRBJ1-3; D is possibly TRBD1 (5 bases). V was trimmed by 4 bases and J by 0 bases, leaving 14 bases between them. Germline-derived CDR1 and CDR2 are SGHDT and YYEEEE. The CDR3 spans 16 residues. CDR3 sequence (DNA): TGTGCCAGCAGCGACAGAGGGACTTACTCTGGAAACACCATATATTTT. It codes for CASSDRGTYSGNTIYF.

The chain links TRBV18 to TRBJ2-3, with TRBD1 matching over 9 bases. Germline CDR1 reads KGHSH; CDR2 reads LQKENI. V dropped 10 bases and J dropped 3; count of bases not matched to a gene: 5. The CDR3 loop spans 13 amino acids. The DNA of the CDR3 is TGTGCCACCGCTGGGACAGGGACAGATACGCAGTATTTT. Protein sequence: CATAGTGTDTQYF.

The chain joins TRBV15 to TRBJ1-4; the match to TRBD1 covers 11 bases. CDR3 length: 18 amino acids. J gave up 11 bases and V 1 base, and 15 bases lay outside the gene matches. CDR1 is LNHNV and CDR2 is YYDKDF in the germline V gene (reference sequence). CDR3 nucleotide sequence: TGTGCCACCAGCAGAGGAGGGACAGGGGGAATTGTGGAAGGGAAACTGTTTTTT. Encoded protein: CATSRGGTGGIVEGKLFF. The full variable domain, its missing parts supplied by reference TRBV15 and TRBJ1-4, is DAMVIQNPRYQVTQFGKPVTLSCSQTLNHNVMYWYQQKSSQAPKLLFHYYDKDFNNEADTPDNFQSRRPNTSFCFLDIRSPGLGDTAMYLCATSRGGTGGIVEGKLFFGSGTQLSVL.

This rearrangement joins TRBV6-6 to TRBJ2-7; either TRBD1 or TRBD2 may supply D (5 bases each). With 11 bases removed from V and 3 bases from J, the gap between germline ends came to 20 bases. Germline CDR1 is MNHNY and CDR2 is SVGAGI (reference sequence). The CDR3 covers 14 residues. CDR3 coding DNA: TGTGCCGTATCCCGGGGCTGGCCCGACTACGAGCAGTACTTC. Translation: CAVSRGWPDYEQYF.

This chain links TRBV11-2 with TRBJ2-1; TRBD1 agrees at 8 bases. Germline values: CDR1 SGHAT, CDR2 FQNNGV. This CDR3 has 18 residues. V shed 6 bases and J 4 bases; nucleotides not matched to a gene: 17. CDR3 bases: TGTGCCAGCAGTTTATGGCGCTCAGGGGGCGCCGGGTACAATGAGCAGTTCTTC. It is translated as CASSLWRSGGAGYNEQFF.

The CDR3 DNA is TGTGCCAGCAGTACTGGGGACAGCGGGTATGGCTACACCTTC. Translated, it gives CASSTGDSGYGYTF. V gene TRBV6-5 combines with J gene TRBJ1-2, with TRBD1 matching over 7 bases. CDR1 is MNHEY, CDR2 SVGAGI, per germline. Losses at the gene ends were 5 bases for V and 5 bases for J; bases not matched to a gene: 8. The CDR3 covers 14 residues.

The chain combines TRBV5-1 with TRBJ2-1, with 8 nucleotides matching TRBD1. The V segment lost 4 bases and the J segment 3 bases; nucleotides outside the gene matches: 9. Per germline, CDR1 SGHRS and CDR2 YFSETQ. CDR3 length equals 16 residues. This CDR3 is CASSLTTGGFYNEQFF. The CDR3, as DNA: TGCGCCAGCAGCCTTACTACAGGGGGGTTCTACAATGAGCAGTTCTTC.

V is TRBV7-6 and J is TRBJ2-1; 12 nucleotides line up with TRBD2. CDR3 size: 18 residues. The V gene's germline CDR1 is SGHVS and CDR2 FNYEAQ. Trimming removed 1 base from V and 10 bases from J; junction bases left unmatched: 14. For the CDR3, the DNA is TGTGCCAGCAGCTTAGGGCCCGGGACTAGCGGGCTTAAGCACGAGCAGTTCTTC. This codes for CASSLGPGTSGLKHEQFF.

This chain connects TRBV5-6 to TRBJ1-2, with TRBD1 identical over 9 bases. This CDR3 comprises 15 residues. The germline CDR1 and CDR2 sequences are SGHDT and YYEEEE. V lost 0 bases and J lost 8; bases outside the gene matches: 8. CDR3 protein: CASSLAEQGAQGYTF. CDR3 bases: TGTGCCAGCAGCTTGGCCGAACAGGGGGCGCAGGGCTACACCTTC.

This chain uses TRBV29-1 with TRBJ1-1; the D gene is possibly TRBD1 (5 bases). CDR1 is SQVTM and CDR2 is ANQGSEA in the germline V gene. The length of the CDR3 is 14 residues. The ends were cut back, 2 bases at V and 0 bases at J, with 10 bases in the middle. The CDR3 spells CSVEKGRMNTEAFF. CDR3 in DNA: TGCAGCGTTGAAAAGGGACGTATGAACACTGAAGCTTTCTTT.

The genes are TRBV2 and TRBJ2-5; TRBD2 matches at 13 bases. In germline, CDR1 is SNHLY, CDR2 FYNNEI. V dropped 6 bases and J dropped 2; count of bases not matched to a gene: 6. This CDR3 region has 16 residues. The CDR3 loop is CASSDLTSGGQETQYF. For the CDR3, the DNA is TGTGCCAGCAGCGATCTGACTAGCGGGGGGCAAGAGACCCAGTACTTC. The full variable domain, completed using reference TRBV2 and TRBJ2-5, is EPEVTQTPSHQVTQMGQEVILRCVPISNHLYFYWYRQILGQKVEFLVSFYNNEISEKSEIFDDQFSVERPDGSNFTLKIRSTKLEDSAMYFCASSDLTSGGQETQYFGPGTRLLVL.

J is TRBJ2-7 and V is TRBV7-9, with 8 bases lining up with TRBD1. CDR1 is SEHNR, CDR2 FQNEAQ, per germline (reference sequence). Trimming at V came to 5 bases and at J to 0 bases, leaving 9 bases not matched to a gene. This CDR3 has 16 residues. The CDR3 nucleotides read TGTGCCAGCAGCGCACCGGGACAGGCAAGCTCCTACGAGCAGTACTTC. It codes for CASSAPGQASSYEQYF.

The table lists this clone with a count of one. The chain is built from TRBV11-2 and TRBJ1-1; no definite D call. Germline CDR1 and CDR2: SGHAT and FQNNGV. V gave up 3 bases and J gave up 4 bases, with 12 bases separating them. The CDR3 runs 14 residues. The CDR3 reads CASSLLDFGTEAFF. In nucleotides, the CDR3 is TGTGCCAGCAGCTTGTTAGATTTCGGCACTGAAGCTTTCTTT.

The V call is TRBV11-3, the J call TRBJ1-2; TRBD1 agrees at 8 bases. Looked up from germline, CDR1 is SGHNT and CDR2 is YENEEA. This CDR3 has 14 amino acids. The J segment lost 6 bases and the V segment lost 3 bases, leaving 6 bases of the junction unmatched. CDR3 DNA sequence: TGTGCCAGCAGCTTGTCGACAGGGGAGCATGGCTACACCTTC. As protein: CASSLSTGEHGYTF.

This rearrangement joins TRBV30 to TRBJ1-2; D gene unclear. The V and J ends lost 4 bases and 2 bases respectively, with 11 bases between them. The CDR3 consists of 13 residues. CDR1 and CDR2 (germline): GTSNPN, SVGIG (reference sequence). CDR3 coding DNA: TGTGCCTGGACGTCAGTCCGGAACTATGGCTACACCTTC. The encoded protein is CAWTSVRNYGYTF.

The rearrangement links TRBV23-1 to TRBJ2-2; tentatively, D is TRBD2 (5 bases). TRBV23-1 falls under the ORF class, with uncertain function. The CDR3 totals 15 residues. V gave up 0 bases and J gave up 6 bases, with 11 bases separating them. Here the CDR3 DNA reads TGCGCCAGCAGTCAATCAATGGGAGCCGCCGGGGAGCTGTTTTTT. Protein product: CASSQSMGAAGELFF.